This T cell receptor beta chain was obtained from a study of CD8 T cells in Susac syndrome. When the RNA was reverse transcribed, random hexamers were used with an input of roughly 0.45 to 1 ug. TCR beta CDR3 was amplified by immunoSEQ covering 54 Vbeta and 13 Jbeta. MiXCR, applied by TCRdb to the immunoSEQ multiplex PCR reads, yields one record per CDR3 protein. The sample contains a few hundred thousand distinct CDR3 sequences, around 83% of which appear only once. V was trimmed by 0 bases and J by 5 bases, leaving 13 bases between them. Germline lookup yields CDR1 MNHEY and CDR2 SMNVEV (reference sequence). The CDR3 runs 16 residues.

The origin of this receptor is a human donor with multiple sclerosis. Sample: CD8+ T cells from PBMCs. The rearrangement joins TRBV27 to TRBJ2-2, with a possible D match to TRBD1 (6 bases). The CDR3 DNA reads as TGTGCCAGCAGTTTATCTCCACAGGGCTCTACCGGGGAGCTGTTTTTT. It translates to CASSLSPQGSTGELFF.